These T cell receptor beta chains were read from a single sample in a study of beta chain features in type 1 diabetes. Clones were sequenced by immunoSEQ multiplex PCR, and TCRdb holds only the in-frame ones, with some missing. The table has almost 350,000 clones, about a tenth seen once; the top ten hold approximately 1%. The specimen sequenced was central memory CD4+ T cells from blood. All receptors derive from a man aged 25-45 years with type 1 diabetes. Both conserved end residues are part of each CDR3. The D gene is left open where the match is weak. Clone size, where shown, is once, few, many, or a class for clones that have expanded.

16	many	TRBJ2-5	TRBV11-2	TRBD1	TGTGCCAGCAGCCCACAGACAGGGCCCCTCGGGGAGACCCAGTACTTC	CASSPQTGPLGETQYF
18	few	TRBJ2-3	TRBV7-8	.	TGTGCCAGCAGCCCACGAGATAGGAACCCCGCCAGCACAGATACGCAGTATTTT	CASSPRDRNPASTDTQYF
13	.	TRBJ2-7	TRBV18	TRBD1	TGTGCCAGCTCACGGGACAGAGGCGACGAGCAGTACTTC	CASSRDRGDEQYF
12	few	TRBJ2-7	TRBV7-2	.	TGTGCCAGCAGCCCTGTTGACTACGAGCAGTACTTC	CASSPVDYEQYF
14	few	TRBJ1-4	TRBV2	TRBD1	TGTGCCAGCAGTAGACAGGGCATGATTGAAAAACTGTTTTTT	CASSRQGMIEKLFF
13	few	TRBJ2-7	TRBV19	TRBD1	TGTGCCAGTAGTATCCCACAGGGGACCGAGCAGTACTTC	CASSIPQGTEQYF
14	.	TRBJ1-4	TRBV5-1	TRBD1	TGCGCCAGCAGCCAGGACAGGGACAATGAAAAACTGTTTTTT	CASSQDRDNEKLFF
13	few	TRBJ2-7	TRBV9	.	TGTGCCAGCAGCCCAGGTTCGGGGCGCGAGCAGTACTTC	CASSPGSGREQYF
15	few	TRBJ1-1	TRBV18	TRBD1	TGTGCCAGCTCACCCGGGACAGGGATGAACACTGAAGCTTTCTTT	CASSPGTGMNTEAFF
16	few	TRBJ1-3	TRBV5-1	TRBD1	TGCGCCAGCAGCTTAACAGGGGGAGAGGCTGGAAACACCATATATTTT	CASSLTGGEAGNTIYF
15	.	TRBJ1-6	TRBV5-4	TRBD1	TGTGCCAGCAGCTGGCCCGGGACAGGGGATTCACCCCTCCACTTT	CASSWPGTGDSPLHF
15	.	TRBJ1-2	TRBV6-5	.	TGTGCCAGCAGTTCCCCGAGGACCCCTGGGTATGGCTACACCTTC	CASSSPRTPGYGYTF
14	few	TRBJ2-5	TRBV7-2	.	TGTGCCAGCAGCTCCTACGACAGACGAGAGACCCAGTACTTC	CASSSYDRRETQYF
11	.	TRBJ1-1	TRBV28	TRBD1	TGTGCCAGCAGTGCGGACAGGGTGGCTTTCTTT	CASSADRVAFF
16	.	TRBJ2-3	TRBV7-2	TRBD2	TGTGCCAGCAGCCCCGGGGGGCGGGGGGGCACAGATACGCAGTATTTT	CASSPGGRGGTDTQYF